Here is one T cell receptor beta chain with its context. What it binds is unknown. This sample is part of a study of T cell responses to AZD1222 COVID-19 vaccine. Overall study: Combined were second doses at about 4 or about 12 weeks. The study's findings and limits: A rise in Spike-specific TCR breadth and depth followed two AZD1222 doses. Reportedly, close to half of spike-specific TCRs are directed against unmutated variant regions. Researchers report vaccine-associated CD4 TCRs spanning spike, with dominance at 160-218 and 743-854.

Assay used: immunoSEQ multiplex PCR; TCRdb lists only in-frame clones, some missing. The sample has about 100,000 clones; around 90% are singletons. V lost 3 bases and J lost 2, with 17 bases in between. The germline V gene has CDR1 SNHLY and CDR2 FYNNEI. The CDR3 covers 16 residues. The V and J genes are TRBV2 and TRBJ2-7; unclear D gene. The receptor was derived from an adult in good health. Here the sequenced sample was peripheral blood, taken on day 0 of AZD1222 vaccination. In DNA, the CDR3 is TGTGCCAGCAGTGATTTACGTAGTCTTACTACCTACGAGCAGTACTTC. It is translated as CASSDLRSLTTYEQYF.